One T cell receptor beta chain is described in this entry. These data come from a study of tumor T cells in aggressive B-cell lymphoma. Clones were read by immunoSEQ multiplex PCR, and TCRdb kept only the in-frame ones, dropping some. The repertoire consists of around 2,200 clones, with more than 75% occurring once and the leading ten covering 15% to 20%. The material sequenced was tumor tissue. The TCR comes from an adult with diffuse large B cell lymphoma.

Written as DNA, the CDR3 is TGTGCCGTTAGGGAGGCGGGTAAAGATGGCTACACCTTC. Its protein is CAVREAGKDGYTF. The V call is TRBV27, the J call TRBJ1-2; D is uncertain. CDR3 length: 13 amino acids. Germline CDR1 is MNHEY and CDR2 is SMNVEV (reference sequence). V was shortened by 11 bases and J by 6 bases, with 19 bases between the two germline ends.